The 28 T cell receptor beta chains in this list originate from one sample, sequenced in a study of low-dose radiotherapy and immunotherapy resistance in tumors (dated 2022 in TCRdb). To make first-strand cDNA, Superscript III was used along with a set of TRAV- and TRBV-specific primers so that both the TCRalpha and TCRbeta chains were covered. A roughly 21-cycle PCR with Phusion amplified the TCRs, pairing a constant-region primer with the adapter that was attached to the V primers. In-frame beta chains were kept once TCRdb had trimmed the public reads at Q25 with fastp and called clones with MiXCR. Under each unique CDR3 protein, matching rows form one entry showing the most common genes and DNA. The sample table shows over 7,000 distinct CDR3 sequences, and approximately 69% are seen once. The ten largest clones add up to about 6.7% of the sample. All receptors derive from a human donor with advanced metastatic prostate, ovarian, gallbladder or colorectal cancer (not recorded which). This table probably holds off-target reads from a library built for another chain.

Details on this clonotype: One end of the junction fails to match germline, which may point to a read error. The rearrangement uses TRBV7-6 and TRBJ2-5; 10 nucleotides line up with TRBD2. Per the germline V gene, CDR1 is SGHVS and CDR2 is FNYEAQ. The CDR3 loop spans 16 amino acids. Here the CDR3 DNA reads TGCGCCAGCAGCTTAACTAGCGGGGCGGGACAAGAGACCCAGTACTTC. Its protein product is CASSLTSGAGQETQYF.

The chain employs TRBV12-5 and TRBJ2-4; no definite D call. Germline lookup yields CDR1 LGHNT and CDR2 FRNRAP. V lost 2 bases and J 0 bases, leaving 11 bases between the germline ends. CDR3 length: 16 residues. The CDR3 is CASGLIVDTAKNIQYF. CDR3 sequence (DNA): TGTGCTAGTGGTTTGATAGTAGACACAGCCAAAAACATTCAGTACTTC.

The V call is TRBV5-1, the J call TRBJ2-1; the D is unclear. V gave up 1 base and J gave up 0 bases, with 8 bases separating them. Germline CDR1 is SGHRS and CDR2 is YFSETQ. The CDR3 covers 15 residues. The CDR3 sequence is CASSLRAVSYNEQFF. The CDR3 bases are TGCGCCAGCAGCTTGAGAGCTGTCTCCTACAATGAGCAGTTCTTC. Using reference TRBV5-1 and TRBJ2-1 for the parts outside the CDR3, the full variable domain is KAGVTQTPRYLIKTRGQQVTLSCSPISGHRSVSWYQQTPGQGLQFLFEYFSETQRNKGNFPGRFSGRQFSNSRSEMNVSTLELGDSALYLCASSLRAVSYNEQFFGPGTRLTVL.

This chain joins TRBV9 and TRBJ2-3; 8 bases fit TRBD2. Germline loops: CDR1 SGDLS, CDR2 YYNGEE. This CDR3 is built from 15 residues. Germline trimming cut 2 bases from V and 0 bases from J; bases unmatched to any gene: 2. The CDR3 loop is CASSVSGKSTDTQYF. CDR3 DNA: TGTGCCAGCAGCGTTAGCGGGAAGAGCACAGATACGCAGTATTTT.

The DNA for the CDR3 is TGTGCCAGCACCGATAGCGGGAGATCCCCCGAGCAGTTCTTC. Its protein product is CASTDSGRSPEQFF. This chain joins TRBV28 and TRBJ2-1; 9 nucleotides align to TRBD2. J gave up 10 bases and V 7 bases, and 11 bases lay outside the gene matches. The germline V gene encodes CDR1 MDHEN and CDR2 SYDVKM. The length of the CDR3 is 14 residues.

This rearrangement joins TRBV14 to TRBJ2-5; D call uncertain. Germline CDR1 SGHDN, CDR2 FVKESK. The CDR3 extends over 15 amino acids. V gave up 0 bases and J gave up 7 bases, with 15 bases separating them. CDR3 nucleotide sequence: TGTGCCAGCAGCCAAGATCGTGGCCGCTATGCGACCCAGTACTTC. Amino acid sequence: CASSQDRGRYATQYF.

This clonotype has just a few counts. The rearrangement links TRBV19 to TRBJ2-2, with 9 bases aligning to TRBD2. The germline CDR1 and CDR2 sequences are LNHDA and SQIVND (reference sequence). J lost 0 bases, V lost 8 bases, and 4 bases had no gene match. The CDR3 loop spans 15 amino acids. The CDR3 here is CASRLAGSNTGELFF. CDR3 bases: TGTGCCAGTCGGCTAGCGGGGTCGAACACCGGGGAGCTGTTTTTT.

The chain carries TRBV6-1 and TRBJ2-7; D is uncertain. The CDR3 runs 14 residues. CDR1 MNHNS and CDR2 SASEGT come from the germline V gene. V was shortened by 6 bases and J by 0 bases, with 12 bases between the two germline ends. The CDR3 DNA is TGTGCCAGCAGCGGACGGTTCGACTCCTACGAGCAGTACTTC. Translation gives CASSGRFDSYEQYF.

The chain combines TRBV2 with TRBJ2-1; no clear D gene. Per the germline V gene, CDR1 is SNHLY and CDR2 is FYNNEI. The CDR3 has 13 amino acids. V was pared by 4 bases and J by 5 bases, with 9 bases between. The CDR3 DNA follows: TGTGCCAGCAGTGTAGGGCTGAACAATGAGCAGTTCTTC. Its translation: CASSVGLNNEQFF.

V and J are TRBV12-3 or TRBV12-4 and TRBJ2-5; D gene unclear. This CDR3 is built from 11 residues. V dropped 5 bases and J dropped 4 bases, with 5 bases sitting between them. The CDR3 reads CASSQVETQYF. The CDR3 coding sequence is TGTGCCAGCAGTCAAGTAGAGACCCAGTACTTC.

J is TRBJ2-1 and V is TRBV24-1; no clear D. Looked up from germline, CDR1 is KGHDR and CDR2 is SFDVKD. Trimming took 4 bases from V and 6 from J, leaving 6 bases between them. CDR3 size: 12 residues. The CDR3: CATSEIGNEQFF. Here the CDR3 DNA reads TGTGCCACCAGTGAAATAGGCAATGAGCAGTTCTTC.

This chain uses TRBV6-2 or TRBV6-3 with TRBJ1-4; 7 bases match TRBD1. The CDR3 spans 15 residues. Germline CDR1 and CDR2: MNHEY and SVGEGT. The J segment lost 5 bases and the V segment lost 5 bases, leaving 8 bases of the junction unmatched. The CDR3 protein is CASSDRQGFNEKLFF. The CDR3 bases are TGTGCCAGCAGTGATAGACAGGGATTCAATGAAAAACTGTTTTTT.

In this sample, this clonotype turned up a few times. The J gene is TRBJ2-1, the V gene TRBV5-4; 8 bases line up with TRBD2. Trimming at V came to 0 bases and at J to 9 bases, leaving 14 bases not matched to a gene. The CDR3 length is 17 residues. CDR1 and CDR2 from the germline V gene are SGHNT and YYREEE (reference sequence). CDR3 protein: CASSLGGDRGRRSEQFF. The CDR3 region has the DNA TGTGCCAGCAGCTTGGGCGGGGATCGCGGGAGGCGAAGTGAGCAGTTCTTC.

The chain uses TRBV7-2 and TRBJ2-2, with a tentative D call TRBD2 (7 bases). The CDR3 contains 15 residues. The germline V gene has CDR1 SGHTA and CDR2 FQGNSA. Trimming removed 2 bases from V and 4 bases from J, with 11 bases in between. The CDR3 protein is CASSLSGGGTGELFF. The CDR3, as DNA: TGTGCCAGCAGCTTATCGGGGGGCGGCACCGGGGAGCTGTTTTTT.

V and J are TRBV5-4 and TRBJ1-4, with 7 nucleotides matching TRBD1. Trimming took 3 bases from V and 8 from J; bases not matched to a gene: 7. The CDR3 loop spans 14 amino acids. Per the germline V gene, CDR1 is SGHNT and CDR2 is YYREEE (reference sequence). CDR3 in amino acids: CASSSSTGDEKLFF. The DNA of the CDR3 is TGTGCCAGCAGCTCCTCCACAGGGGACGAAAAACTGTTTTTT.

The rearrangement uses TRBV28 and TRBJ2-1, with 7 nucleotides matching TRBD2. Germline V gives CDR1 MDHEN, CDR2 SYDVKM. The junction had 12 bases not matched to a gene; V was cut back by 7 bases and J by 0 bases. This CDR3 has 17 amino acids. The CDR3: CASTSSGLPSSYNEQFF. DNA of the CDR3: TGTGCCAGCACCTCCTCGGGACTACCAAGCTCCTACAATGAGCAGTTCTTC.

This clonotype was detected only once. The gene calls are TRBV29-1 and TRBJ2-1; D call uncertain. V dropped 2 bases and J dropped 6 bases, with 5 bases sitting between them. Germline CDR1 is SQVTM and CDR2 is ANQGSEA. The CDR3 sequence is 11 residues long. The CDR3 sequence: CSVEMINEQFF. CDR3 DNA sequence: TGCAGCGTTGAAATGATCAATGAGCAGTTCTTC.

The genes are TRBV27 and TRBJ2-1, with 10 bases lining up with TRBD2. V was clipped by 5 bases and J by 5 bases; unmatched bases: 6. The CDR3 extends over 15 amino acids. CDR1 and CDR2 (germline): MNHEY, SMNVEV (reference sequence). In DNA form, the CDR3 reads TGTGCCAGCAGTCCCGGGACTAGCGCCCACAATGAGCAGTTCTTC. Translating it yields CASSPGTSAHNEQFF.

The rearrangement joins TRBV5-1 to TRBJ2-1, with TRBD1 as a possible D gene (6 bases). The germline V and J ends were trimmed by 5 bases and 5 bases, with 14 bases remaining between them. In germline, CDR1 is SGHRS, CDR2 YFSETQ. CDR3 length: 14 residues. This chain's CDR3 is CASSLQGSDNEQFF. The CDR3 region has the DNA TGCGCCAGCAGTTTACAGGGAAGTGACAATGAGCAGTTCTTC.

This chain connects TRBV6-1 to TRBJ1-5; no reliable D call. This CDR3 region has 14 residues. Germline CDR1 MNHNS, CDR2 SASEGT. V lost 2 bases, J lost 0 bases, and 5 bases lay in between. The CDR3 DNA reads as TGTGCCAGCAGTGAAAGCTATAGCAATCAGCCCCAGCATTTT. Translation: CASSESYSNQPQHF.

The rearrangement joins TRBV5-4 to TRBJ2-5; unclear D gene. V was cut by 1 base and J by 0 bases, with 1 base left in between. Germline CDR1 SGHNT, CDR2 YYREEE (reference sequence). The CDR3 totals 12 residues. The CDR3 region has the DNA TGTGCCAGCAGCTTGAACCAAGAGACCCAGTACTTC. Encoded protein: CASSLNQETQYF.

The V call is TRBV30, the J call TRBJ1-2, with 7 bases that match TRBD1. The ends lost 2 bases at V and 6 bases at J; junction bases unmatched: 6. Germline V gene data show CDR1 as GTSNPN and CDR2 as SVGIG (reference sequence). This CDR3 is built from 13 residues. CDR3 in DNA: TGTGCCTGGAGTTTGACAGGGAACGATGGCTACACCTTC. As protein: CAWSLTGNDGYTF.

The rearrangement links TRBV6-8 to TRBJ2-7, with D perhaps given as TRBD1 or TRBD2 (6 bases each). The germline V and J ends were trimmed by 5 bases and 5 bases, with 16 bases remaining between them. The CDR3 spans 14 residues. Germline loops: CDR1 MNHGY, CDR2 SAAAGT. CDR3: CASSGSRGGHEQYF. In DNA form, the CDR3 reads TGTGCCAGCAGTGGGTCCAGGGGAGGCCACGAGCAGTACTTC.

This chain's CDR3 is CASSGRQVKAGELFF. In nucleotides, the CDR3 is TGTGCCAGCAGTGGTCGACAGGTTAAGGCCGGGGAGCTGTTTTTT. The genes are TRBV6-2 or TRBV6-3 and TRBJ2-2, with D possibly being TRBD1 (6 bases). The CDR3 runs to 15 residues. CDR1 is MNHEY, CDR2 SVGEGT, per germline. Trimming left V 5 bases short and J 6 bases short, with 16 bases between.

This chain links TRBV20-1 with TRBJ1-4, with a possible D match to TRBD1 (6 bases). The CDR3 is 16 residues long. Trimming left V 6 bases short and J 3 bases short, with 20 bases between. Germline assignment: CDR1 DFQATT and CDR2 SNEGSKA (reference sequence). CDR3 sequence reads: CSAEDTGRKANEKLFF. As DNA, the CDR3 is TGCAGTGCGGAAGACACAGGGAGGAAGGCTAATGAAAAACTGTTTTTT.

The chain joins TRBV6-5 to TRBJ1-1; the D gene is possibly TRBD1 (5 bases). Germline loops: CDR1 MNHEY, CDR2 SVGAGI. Trimming took off 5 bases at V and 11 bases at J, with 15 bases between the two ends. The CDR3 covers 12 residues. The CDR3 reads CASSLRTGTAFF. CDR3 DNA: TGTGCCAGCAGTCTAAGGACCGGGACGGCTTTCTTT.

The genes are TRBV19 and TRBJ1-2; D remains unclear. V lost 3 bases to trimming and J lost 2 bases, with 10 bases between them. CDR3 size: 14 residues. Germline lookup yields CDR1 LNHDA and CDR2 SQIVND (reference sequence). The CDR3 here is CASSIKTPNYGYTF. For the CDR3, the DNA is TGTGCCAGTAGTATCAAGACACCCAACTATGGCTACACCTTC.

V and J are TRBV6-5 and TRBJ1-4; possible D gene TRBD1, 6 bases. CDR1 is MNHEY and CDR2 is SVGAGI in the germline V gene. V gave up 8 bases and J gave up 5 bases, with 24 bases separating them. The CDR3 spans 17 residues. The CDR3 nucleotides read TGTGCCAGCGGTCCACGGGGACAAAACGTAGTAAATGAAAAACTGTTTTTT. This sequence encodes CASGPRGQNVVNEKLFF.